This note documents a single TCR beta chain sequence. The antigen remains undetermined. The assay was immunoSEQ multiplex PCR, and TCRdb's table has in-frame clones only and misses some. Among more than 20,000 clones, 75% to 90% were seen once, and the ten largest hold 0.96%. CDR3 length equals 13 residues. J lost 11 bases, V lost 4 bases, and 8 bases had no gene match. Germline V gene lookup returns CDR1 MNHEY and CDR2 SVGAGI. The sample belongs to a study of graft-versus-host responses after intestinal transplantation. Study-level information: The study gave all recipients anti-thymocyte globulin induction, then tacrolimus and steroids for about 3 years. General study findings and limits: Investigators detected GvH clones in recipient marrow, with some emerging earlier in ileum or blood.

This TCR derives from a human patient who received an intestinal transplant, so some T cells may come from the graft donor. The specimen was PBMCs, collected 450 to 480 days after intestinal transplant. The chain uses TRBV6-5 and TRBJ2-5; 9 bases match TRBD1. The CDR3 DNA sequence: TGTGCCAGCAGTTGGGGACAGGGAAAAAGGCAGTACTTC. Amino acids: CASSWGQGKRQYF.